The 13 T cell receptor beta chains reported below all come from one sample, sequenced in a study of blood T cell repertoires in COVID-19. Data came from immunoSEQ multiplex PCR; TCRdb stores just in-frame clones and leaves some out. The sample lists some 130,000 clones, about 86% occurring once. Sequencing was carried out using peripheral blood. The receptors here all came from a woman aged 55-69 years with active or convalescent COVID-19.

The chain is built from TRBV7-9 and TRBJ2-5, with D unclear. The V gene lost 1 base and the J gene lost 6 bases, with 9 bases spanning the gap. Germline CDR1 reads SEHNR; CDR2 reads FQNEAQ (reference sequence). The CDR3 extends over 13 amino acids. CDR3: CASSLELVQTQYF. CDR3 DNA sequence: TGTGCCAGCAGCTTAGAGTTAGTACAGACCCAGTACTTC.

The chain uses TRBV25-1 and TRBJ2-7; D is possibly TRBD2 (7 bases). There are 15 residues in the CDR3. In germline, CDR1 is MGHDK, CDR2 SYGVNS. Trimming shortened V by 1 base and J by 3 bases, and 13 bases separated the two germline ends. The CDR3 region is CASSESGDYHYEQYF. CDR3 DNA sequence: TGTGCCAGCAGTGAATCAGGGGACTATCACTACGAGCAGTACTTC.

DNA for the CDR3: TGTGCCAGCAGCTTGGGTGCAGCGGGGGGGAATACAGATACGCAGTATTTT. This translates into CASSLGAAGGNTDTQYF. V usage is TRBV5-4 and J usage is TRBJ2-3, with TRBD2 matching over 10 bases. The CDR3 spans 17 residues. The germline gives CDR1 SGHNT, CDR2 YYREEE (reference sequence). V dropped 0 bases and J dropped 3; count of bases not matched to a gene: 7.

The J gene is TRBJ2-7, the V gene TRBV6-2 or TRBV6-3, with D tentatively TRBD1 (5 bases). Trimming stripped 4 bases from V and 5 bases from J, with 12 bases between. Germline V gene sequence: CDR1 MNHEY, CDR2 SVGEGT. There are 13 residues in the CDR3. CDR3 in DNA: TGTGCCAGCAGTTTCAGGGTCGGGCACGAGCAGTACTTC. Protein: CASSFRVGHEQYF.

The V call is TRBV30, the J call TRBJ2-7; 7 bases line up with TRBD1. This CDR3 contains 14 residues. V trimming: 1 base; J trimming: 2 bases; junction bases outside the gene matches: 5. CDR1 and CDR2 from the germline V gene are GTSNPN and SVGIG (reference sequence). The CDR3 protein is CAWSARDSPYEQYF. CDR3 sequence (DNA): TGTGCCTGGAGTGCCAGGGACAGCCCCTACGAGCAGTACTTC. Full variable domain (remainder filled in from reference TRBV30 and TRBJ2-7): SQTIHQWPATLVQPVGSPLSLECTVEGTSNPNLYWYRQAAGRGLQLLFYSVGIGQISSEVPQNLSASRPQDRQFILSSKKLLLSDSGFYLCAWSARDSPYEQYFGPGTRLTVT.

The genes are TRBV5-4 and TRBJ2-3; no clear D. Trimming cost V 5 bases and J 4 bases, with 14 bases left between them. The CDR3 loop spans 14 amino acids. Germline CDR1 is SGHNT and CDR2 is YYREEE (reference sequence). Here the CDR3 DNA reads TGTGCCAGCAGTCGGTCTAGTGATTCAGATACGCAGTATTTT. Protein product: CASSRSSDSDTQYF.

This clone was observed a handful of times. This chain links TRBV10-3 with TRBJ2-6; 8 nucleotides agree with TRBD1. The ends lost 4 bases at V and 2 bases at J; junction bases unmatched: 7. CDR3 length: 17 residues. CDR1 ENHRY and CDR2 SYGVKD come from the germline V gene. DNA for the CDR3: TGTGCCATCAGTGGGGACAGGCTGCTGGCTGGGGCCAACGTCCTGACTTTC. Translating gives CAISGDRLLAGANVLTF.

This clone has a handful of counts. The genes are TRBV5-1 and TRBJ1-4; D is ambiguous. V gave up 4 bases and J gave up 0 bases, with 7 bases separating them. The CDR3 length is 14 residues. Germline CDR1 and CDR2: SGHRS and YFSETQ. The CDR3 nucleotides are TGCGCCAGCAGCCCACAGTCAACTAATGAAAAACTGTTTTTT. Its translation: CASSPQSTNEKLFF.

This chain connects TRBV3-1 (or the pseudogene TRBV3-2) to TRBJ1-6, with TRBD1 as a possible D gene (5 bases). The CDR3 runs to 12 residues. V lost 0 bases, J lost 16 bases, and 10 bases lay in between. The germline CDR1 and CDR2 sequences are LGHDT and YNNKEL (reference sequence). CDR3 residues: CASSQEVRGLHF. CDR3 DNA: TGTGCCAGCAGCCAAGAAGTGCGGGGGCTCCACTTT.

The rearrangement links TRBV10-3 to TRBJ1-2; D is perhaps TRBD1 (6 bases). V lost 6 bases to trimming and J lost 2 bases, with 10 bases between them. The CDR3 has 13 residues. The germline V gene has CDR1 ENHRY and CDR2 SYGVKD. The CDR3, as DNA: TGTGCCATCAGCCAACAGGGAAACTATGGCTACACCTTC. Translating gives CAISQQGNYGYTF.

In this sample, this clone turned up a few times. V and J are TRBV6-5 and TRBJ1-1; the D is unclear. The V end lost 4 bases, the J end lost 5 bases, and 17 bases lay between the germline ends. CDR3 length: 15 amino acids. Germline V gives CDR1 MNHEY, CDR2 SVGAGI. In nucleotides, the CDR3 is TGTGCCAGCAGTTCGCCGGGGTTTAAGGGAACTGAAGCTTTCTTT. It codes for CASSSPGFKGTEAFF.

The V call is TRBV4-1, the J call TRBJ1-5; no clear D gene. V lost 6 bases to trimming and J lost 7 bases, with 10 bases between them. This CDR3 has 12 amino acids. CDR1 is MGHRA and CDR2 is YSYEKL in the germline V gene. Written as DNA, the CDR3 is TGCGCCAGCAGTCCCGGCGGCCAGCCCCAGCATTTT. Residues: CASSPGGQPQHF.

J is TRBJ2-1 and V is TRBV5-1, with D possibly being TRBD2 (6 bases). The germline V and J ends were trimmed by 0 bases and 8 bases, with 15 bases remaining between them. Germline loops: CDR1 SGHRS, CDR2 YFSETQ. The CDR3 has 15 amino acids. The CDR3 sequence is CASSLVVAGDYEQFF. In DNA, the CDR3 is TGCGCCAGCAGCTTGGTGGTAGCTGGGGACTATGAGCAGTTCTTC.